This T cell receptor (beta chain) was obtained from a study of blood T cells in healthy people across ages. Study-level results: Since the PBMCs were unsorted, naive and antigen-experienced cells could not be conclusively compared.

V dropped 1 base and J dropped 3; count of bases not matched to a gene: 6. The CDR3 has 17 amino acids. Per germline, CDR1 SGHTA and CDR2 FQGTGA. Primed by a sample-barcoded 5' primer and a J-beta primer mix, a second PCR proceeded for about 7 to 11 cycles. MiXCR, applied by TCRdb to the 5' RACE reads, yields one record per CDR3 protein. The sample has hundreds of thousands of distinct CDR3 sequences; approximately 50% are singletons. In regard to this clonotype: Antigen: not known.

Sequenced: blood. The chain employs TRBV7-3 and TRBJ2-3; 11 bases match TRBD2. The sequence came from a woman aged 55-75 years in good health. The chain's CDR3 is CASSLNRASGRTDTQYF. The CDR3 coding sequence is TGTGCCAGCAGCTTAAATAGGGCTAGCGGGAGGACAGATACGCAGTATTTT.